The TCR beta chain under discussion was sequenced for a study of glioma-infiltrating T cells. General study points: Non-neoplastic patients had below-expected tissue-blood divergence, while all gliomas exceeded expectation.

Germline assignment: CDR1 SGHVS and CDR2 FNYEAQ. Trimming removed 4 bases from V and 6 bases from J; junction bases left unmatched: 2. The CDR3 is made up of 13 amino acids. In the case of this clonotype: Its antigen is not identified.

TCR alpha and beta CDR3 regions were amplified from RNA using iRepertoire nested multiplex PCR. Tissue mRNA or PBMC total RNA, roughly 85-450 ng, went into one-step reverse transcription and amplification. In TCRdb, the multiplex PCR reads were re-called with MiXCR into one record per CDR3 protein. The table records over 120,000 distinct CDR3 sequences, about 39% of them present only once. The TCR sequence derives from a human donor with low-grade glioma or glioblastoma, undergoing nonglioma brain surgery, or in good health (not recorded which). The sequenced sample was glioma tissue, nonneoplastic brain tissue, or PBMCs (not recorded which). This chain joins TRBV7-6 and TRBJ2-1; TRBD1 matches 8 bases. Written as DNA, the CDR3 is TGTGCCAGCAGCTATACAGGGGGCAATGAGCAGTTCTTC. Protein product: CASSYTGGNEQFF.